This T cell receptor beta chain derives from a study of blood T cell repertoires in COVID-19. Study summary: Acute and convalescent COVID-19 specimens originated in the United States, Italy and Spain. T cells, B-cell-depleted T cells, or PBMCs provided the cDNA or gDNA that served as material.

Repertoires were generated with immunoSEQ multiplex PCR, while TCRdb's copy carries only in-frame clones and drops some. Here the sample spans under 200,000 clones, approximately 86% being singletons. Trimming took off 4 bases at V and 7 bases at J, with 11 bases between the two ends. The CDR3 sequence is 13 residues long. The germline gives CDR1 LGHNA, CDR2 YSLEER. The chain has TRBV4-3 and TRBJ2-1; the D is unclear. Material for sequencing was PBMCs or T cells enriched from blood (not recorded which). This TCR derives from a woman aged 55-70 years with acute COVID-19. CDR3 sequence reads: CASSLRGQNEQFF. The CDR3 bases are TGCGCCAGCAGCCTAAGAGGTCAGAATGAGCAGTTCTTC.